This T cell receptor (beta chain) was recorded in a study of blood T cells in healthy people across ages. Germline CDR1 is MNHNY and CDR2 is SVGAGI (reference sequence). This CDR3 is built from 15 residues. V dropped 6 bases and J dropped 5; count of bases not matched to a gene: 9. Through a sample-barcoded 5' primer and a J-beta primer mix, a second PCR was run for 7 to 11 cycles. In TCRdb, the 5' RACE reads were re-called with MiXCR into one record per CDR3 protein. The sample contains hundreds of thousands of distinct CDR3 sequences, 25% to 30% of which appear only once. Remarks on this clonotype: Its specificity is not known.

The donors, healthy Caucasians from Russia, were aged roughly 6 to 90. Findings and caveats of the study: Estimates of diversity drawn from one million T cells were considered underestimates.

Sequenced: blood. The sequence was collected from a woman over 75 in good health. This chain uses TRBV6-6 with TRBJ2-3; 9 positions match TRBD1. CDR3 in DNA: TGTGCCAGCAGCCCACAGGGGGCTAGCGGAGATACGCAGTATTTT. Amino acid sequence: CASSPQGASGDTQYF.